The 21 T cell receptor beta chains listed next were all sequenced from one sample in a study of blood T cell repertoires in COVID-19. Clones were read by immunoSEQ multiplex PCR, and TCRdb kept only the in-frame ones, dropping some. The sample lists around 160,000 clones, roughly 82% occurring once. Sample: peripheral blood. Source of these receptors: a human donor with acute or convalescent COVID-19. The donor label of this sample is uncertain.

The rearrangement links TRBV5-1 to TRBJ1-2; 7 bases map to TRBD1. This CDR3 comprises 17 residues. Germline CDR1 is SGHRS and CDR2 is YFSETQ. V gave up 0 bases and J gave up 2 bases; unmatched junction bases: 10. CDR3 nucleotides: TGCGCCAGCAGCTTGGCCGGCTCAGGGGGGCCCAACTATGGCTACACCTTC. Its translation is CASSLAGSGGPNYGYTF.

The rearrangement links TRBV10-3 to TRBJ1-1; no clear D. Trimming removed 7 bases at V and 3 bases at J, with 12 bases between. The CDR3 totals 13 residues. The V gene's germline CDR1 is ENHRY and CDR2 SYGVKD. The CDR3 is CAIKSKVDTEAFF. DNA of the CDR3: TGTGCCATCAAGTCAAAAGTAGACACTGAAGCTTTCTTT.

V and J are TRBV5-4 and TRBJ2-1; 7 positions match TRBD1. The CDR3 extends over 14 amino acids. The V segment lost 0 bases and the J segment 6 bases; nucleotides outside the gene matches: 3. Germline assignment: CDR1 SGHNT and CDR2 YYREEE (reference sequence). The DNA of the CDR3 is TGTGCCAGCAGCTTGGAGGGGACAGTCAATGAGCAGTTCTTC. Translating gives CASSLEGTVNEQFF.

V is TRBV30 and J is TRBJ1-1; 9 positions agree with TRBD1. Germline lookup yields CDR1 GTSNPN and CDR2 SVGIG (reference sequence). The J segment lost 5 bases and the V segment lost 7 bases, leaving 8 bases of the junction unmatched. The CDR3 contains 13 residues. CDR3 amino acids: CASRTGVYTEAFF. The CDR3 DNA reads as TGTGCCTCTCGGACAGGGGTGTATACTGAAGCTTTCTTT.

This clone has only one observation. The chain links TRBV10-3 to TRBJ1-5, with D perhaps TRBD1 (5 bases). Germline V CDR1 and CDR2: ENHRY, SYGVKD. Trimming took 5 bases from V and 4 from J, leaving 9 bases between them. This CDR3 has 13 amino acids. CDR3 loop: CAISQGANQPQHF. CDR3 coding DNA: TGTGCCATCAGTCAGGGTGCAAATCAGCCCCAGCATTTT.

Only one count was recorded for this clone. This chain links TRBV2 with TRBJ1-2, with a tentative D call TRBD1 (6 bases). This CDR3 has 15 amino acids. V lost 2 bases and J lost 7, with 17 bases in between. Germline V CDR1 and CDR2: SNHLY, FYNNEI. CDR3 region: CASSEMGRGKGGYTF. The DNA of the CDR3 is TGTGCCAGCAGTGAAATGGGCAGGGGAAAGGGTGGCTACACCTTC.

In this sample, this clone turned up many times. This rearrangement joins TRBV6-5 to TRBJ1-5, with D maybe TRBD1 (6 bases). The V and J ends lost 6 bases and 2 bases respectively, with 11 bases between them. Germline loops: CDR1 MNHEY, CDR2 SVGAGI. This CDR3 has 14 amino acids. CDR3 residues: CASSKRQGNQPQHF. The CDR3 DNA follows: TGTGCCAGCAGCAAGAGACAGGGCAATCAGCCCCAGCATTTT.

The rearrangement links TRBV1 to TRBJ2-5; the tabulated D call, TRBD2, remains unverified against the DNA. TRBV1 is listed as a pseudogene. The CDR3 runs to 13 residues. The CDR3 nucleotides are TGCACCAGCAGCCAACGGGGGGAGGAGACCCAGTACTTC. This codes for CTSSQRGEETQYF.

In this sample, this clone turned up once. The chain employs TRBV7-9 and TRBJ1-5; D remains unclear. Germline CDR1 and CDR2: SEHNR and FQNEAQ (reference sequence). The V end was cut by 5 bases, the J end by 2 bases, with 13 bases between. There are 15 residues in the CDR3. CDR3 region: CASSPLNAGNQPQHF. CDR3 DNA: TGTGCCAGCAGCCCTTTAAACGCAGGCAATCAGCCCCAGCATTTT. Full variable domain (rest looked up from reference TRBV7-9 and TRBJ1-5): DTGVSQNPRHKITKRGQNVTFRCDPISEHNRLYWYRQTLGQGPEFLTYFQNEAQLEKSRLLSDRFSAERPKGSFSTLEIQRTEQGDSAMYLCASSPLNAGNQPQHFGDGTRLSIL.

CDR3 protein: CASSRDRGIYNEQFF. The DNA for the CDR3 is TGTGCCAGTAGTCGTGACAGGGGGATCTACAATGAGCAGTTCTTC. This chain connects TRBV19 to TRBJ2-1; TRBD1 agrees at 9 bases. The length of the CDR3 is 15 residues. Germline assignment: CDR1 LNHDA and CDR2 SQIVND (reference sequence). Trimming at V came to 5 bases and at J to 3 bases, leaving 5 bases not matched to a gene.

This sequence joins TRBV18 and TRBJ2-4, with 7 bases lining up with TRBD1. The J segment lost 6 bases and the V segment lost 3 bases, leaving 5 bases of the junction unmatched. This CDR3 spans 14 amino acids. The germline gives CDR1 KGHSH, CDR2 LQKENI. CDR3 coding DNA: TGTGCCAGCTCACCTAGGGACAGTTCAAACATTCAGTACTTC. It is translated as CASSPRDSSNIQYF.

The CDR3 sequence: CASSLSEGAGEQYF. The DNA for the CDR3 is TGCGCCAGCAGCTTGAGCGAGGGGGCGGGCGAGCAGTACTTC. V and J are TRBV5-1 and TRBJ2-7; TRBD1 aligns across 7 bases. The CDR3 contains 14 residues. The J segment lost 6 bases and the V segment lost 1 base, leaving 7 bases of the junction unmatched. From germline, CDR1 is SGHRS and CDR2 YFSETQ.

The rearrangement links TRBV29-1 to TRBJ2-7; 7 bases line up with TRBD2. The CDR3 extends over 13 amino acids. The V gene's germline CDR1 is SQVTM and CDR2 ANQGSEA. V gave up 2 bases and J gave up 3 bases; unmatched junction bases: 4. CDR3 nucleotide sequence: TGCAGCGTTGAATGGGAGGGACTCTACGAGCAGTACTTC. Translated, it gives CSVEWEGLYEQYF.

This chain links TRBV19 with TRBJ2-5; TRBD2 agrees at 8 bases. J was trimmed by 4 bases and V by 5 bases; bases with no gene match: 9. This CDR3 comprises 15 residues. The V gene's germline CDR1 is LNHDA and CDR2 SQIVND (reference sequence). This chain's CDR3 is CASSPPGGGPETQYF. DNA of the CDR3: TGTGCCAGTAGTCCCCCTGGCGGGGGGCCAGAGACCCAGTACTTC.

V and J are TRBV30 and TRBJ2-5; 7 nucleotides match TRBD2. The CDR3 is 13 residues long. The germline gives CDR1 GTSNPN, CDR2 SVGIG (reference sequence). Trimming took 4 bases from V and 4 from J; bases not matched to a gene: 6. This CDR3 is CAWISGGGETQYF. The CDR3 DNA reads TGTGCCTGGATCAGTGGCGGGGGAGAGACCCAGTACTTC.

This clone was recorded a few times. V gene TRBV6-5 combines with J gene TRBJ1-1; D gene uncertain. Trimming cost V 4 bases and J 0 bases, with 12 bases left between them. CDR3 size: 15 residues. Germline CDR1 reads MNHEY; CDR2 reads SVGAGI. The CDR3 nucleotides are TGTGCCAGCAGTTTGCAAGCCGTAATGAACACTGAAGCTTTCTTT. Translated: CASSLQAVMNTEAFF.

The rearrangement uses TRBV5-6 and TRBJ1-3; 8 nucleotides align to TRBD1. The CDR3 spans 15 residues. The V gene end was trimmed by 4 bases and the J gene end by 2 bases; junction bases not matched to a gene: 5. Germline lookup yields CDR1 SGHDT and CDR2 YYEEEE. The CDR3 nucleotides read TGTGCCAGCAGCGGGGGACAGGAGGCTGGAAACACCATATATTTT. Translation gives CASSGGQEAGNTIYF.

The sample holds a few counts of this clone. The V and J genes are TRBV3-1 (or the pseudogene TRBV3-2) and TRBJ2-2; TRBD2 matches 7 bases. J lost 7 bases, V lost 3 bases, and 8 bases had no gene match. This CDR3 spans 15 amino acids. Per germline, CDR1 LGHDT and CDR2 YNNKEL (reference sequence). This chain's CDR3 is CASSHSSGANGELFF. CDR3 bases: TGTGCCAGCAGCCACTCCAGCGGGGCTAACGGGGAGCTGTTTTTT.

J is TRBJ2-2 and V is TRBV19; 7 nucleotides match TRBD2. V dropped 11 bases and J dropped 6; count of bases not matched to a gene: 12. This CDR3 region has 14 residues. Germline values: CDR1 LNHDA, CDR2 SQIVND (reference sequence). CDR3 DNA: TGTGCCGGGAGGGCCCAGTATGAGGCCGGGGAGCTGTTTTTT. Encoded protein: CAGRAQYEAGELFF.

This clone was recorded once. This chain uses TRBV5-1 with TRBJ1-4; 7 positions agree with TRBD1. This CDR3 spans 15 amino acids. The germline V gene encodes CDR1 SGHRS and CDR2 YFSETQ. Trimming took 7 bases from V and 4 from J; bases not matched to a gene: 10. The CDR3 spells CASWGLRDSNEKLFF. The DNA of the CDR3 is TGCGCCAGCTGGGGGCTCCGGGACAGTAATGAAAAACTGTTTTTT.

The chain carries TRBV11-2 and TRBJ1-2; TRBD1 aligns across 8 bases. The trim removed 6 bases at V and 4 bases at J, leaving 10 bases unmatched. Germline lookup yields CDR1 SGHAT and CDR2 FQNNGV. This CDR3 region has 15 residues. The CDR3 protein is CASRGGPQGAYGYTF. DNA for the CDR3: TGTGCCAGCAGAGGGGGCCCTCAGGGGGCCTATGGCTACACCTTC.